The 3 T cell receptor beta chains below come from one sample, sequenced in a study of blood T cell repertoires in COVID-19. Repertoires were generated with immunoSEQ multiplex PCR, while TCRdb's copy carries only in-frame clones and drops some. Of about 110,000 clones in the sample, roughly four fifths were seen once. The sequenced material came from peripheral blood. These receptors came from a woman aged 55-70 years with acute or convalescent COVID-19.

The chain carries TRBV6-5 and TRBJ1-4, with D maybe TRBD1 (6 bases). Germline V gene data show CDR1 as MNHEY and CDR2 as SVGAGI. The CDR3 is made up of 15 amino acids. Trimming left V 0 bases short and J 7 bases short, with 12 bases between. The CDR3 nucleotides are TGTGCCAGCAGTTACTCGGGGGCTGAGGGTGAAAAACTGTTTTTT. This codes for CASSYSGAEGEKLFF.

CDR3 sequence: CASSHRTGRNQPQHF. In DNA form, the CDR3 reads TGTGCCAGCAGCCACAGGACAGGGAGGAATCAGCCCCAGCATTTT. V gene TRBV6-4 combines with J gene TRBJ1-5; 8 bases match TRBD1. The ends lost 6 bases at V and 4 bases at J; junction bases unmatched: 8. Germline V CDR1 and CDR2: MRHNA, SNTAGT. The CDR3 spans 15 residues.

This chain uses TRBV7-9 with TRBJ1-4, with 7 positions matching TRBD1. In germline, CDR1 is SEHNR, CDR2 FQNEAQ (reference sequence). J lost 4 bases, V lost 5 bases, and 7 bases had no gene match. The CDR3 loop spans 15 amino acids. This CDR3 is CASSTPGQINEKLFF. The CDR3 coding sequence is TGTGCCAGCAGCACACCGGGACAGATTAATGAAAAACTGTTTTTT.